This entry features one TCR beta chain sequence. Its specificity is unknown. The source of the sample is a study of early T cells in non-severe SARS-CoV-2 infection. The overall study: Sequenced material consisted of bulk RNA (from unsorted whole blood), and chains were unpaired. Whole-study findings and limits: Private and CD4 specificities were missed by VDJdb matching, skewed to anti-spike CD8.

Germline CDR1 SGHDT, CDR2 YYEEEE. This CDR3 contains 18 residues. V lost 2 bases to trimming and J lost 5 bases; unmatched junction nucleotides: 11. Unique molecular identifiers tagged individual cDNA molecules. TCRdb re-analysed the 5' RACE reads in MiXCR, keeping a single row per CDR3 protein. The sample consists of roughly 53,000 distinct CDR3 sequences, about 12% of them appearing once. The rearrangement uses TRBV5-6 and TRBJ2-3; 13 bases agree with TRBD2. The material sequenced was whole blood, taken at baseline. The TCR sequence derives from an adult who was a healthcare worker with PCR-confirmed SARS-CoV-2 infection or an uninfected control (not recorded which). The CDR3 sequence: CASSFAPGLAGFRDTQYF. CDR3 nucleotides: TGTGCCAGCAGCTTTGCCCCGGGACTAGCGGGATTTCGAGATACGCAGTATTTT.